This TCR beta chain came from a study of CD8+CD57+ T cells in acquired aplastic anemia. Study as a whole: Each DNA sample taken from sorted CD4+ and CD8+ cells came to 3 to 4 ug on average.

As regards this clonotype: What it recognizes is unknown.

TCR beta VDJ combinations and CDR3 sequences were profiled from genomic DNA. One entry per CDR3 protein results from TCRdb running MiXCR on the reads. The sample has 220,000 or so distinct CDR3 sequences, 65% seen once. Study-wide results and caveats: The number of CD8+ CDR3 sequences shared by patients and controls was approximately 28. A significant difference in CD8+ Simpson's diversity between patients and controls was not found.

The CDR3 spans 16 residues. Germline V CDR1 and CDR2: SNHLY, FYNNEI. V trimming: 5 bases; J trimming: 5 bases; junction bases outside the gene matches: 9. Patients selected for sequencing had displayed CD8+CD57+ cell expansion by flow cytometry. This chain joins TRBV2 and TRBJ1-6, with 7 bases that match TRBD1. Sequenced input: sorted CD4+, CD8+, or CD8+CD57+ T cells (not recorded which) from PBMCs. This receptor was identified in a human donor with aplastic anemia. The CDR3 DNA sequence: TGTGCCAGCAGTAAGGACAGGATGCTAAATAATTCACCCCTCCACTTT. It specifies CASSKDRMLNNSPLHF.